The T cell receptor beta chain under discussion was sequenced for a study of blood T cell repertoires in COVID-19. Across the whole study: Italy, Spain and the United States were the sources of the convalescent and acute COVID-19 samples.

This CDR3 comprises 15 residues. V trimming: 0 bases; J trimming: 6 bases; junction bases outside the gene matches: 4. Germline V lookup: CDR1 ENHRY, CDR2 SYGVKD. Using immunoSEQ multiplex PCR, the repertoire was profiled, and TCRdb retains in-frame clones only, with some absent. The table includes around 110,000 clones, around 80% detected once. Sequenced input: peripheral blood. This receptor was taken from a man between 70 and 80 years old with active or convalescent COVID-19. The genes are TRBV10-3 and TRBJ2-2, with TRBD1 matching 7 bases. CDR3 protein: CAISESTGDPGELFF. The CDR3 DNA reads as TGTGCCATCAGTGAGTCCACAGGGGATCCCGGGGAGCTGTTTTTT.